This TCR beta chain was observed in a study of CD8 T cells in Susac syndrome. The V end was cut by 3 bases, the J end by 4 bases, with 10 bases between. This CDR3 is 12 amino acids long. The germline CDR1 and CDR2 sequences are GTSNPN and SVGIG (reference sequence). Sequencing of TCR beta, carried out with a high-throughput approach, was applied to CD8+ and CD4+ T cells from the blood. The multiple sclerosis controls, all treatment-naive patients, had relapsing-remitting disease that was stable or active. Negative isolation was applied to CD8+ and CD4+ T cells, and FACS enrichment was applied to TEMRA cells. Roughly 0.45 to 1 ug RNA was reverse transcribed with random hexamers. A multiplex approach, immunoSEQ multiplex PCR, amplified TCR beta CDR3 across 54 Vbeta and 13 Jbeta. TCRdb independently ran MiXCR on the immunoSEQ multiplex PCR reads; one entry per CDR3 protein. Here the sample spans roughly 140,000 distinct CDR3 sequences, 85% to 95% being singletons.

The sequenced sample consisted of CD8+ T cells from PBMCs. The chain links TRBV30 to TRBJ2-7, with D uncertain. The receptor was derived from a human donor with multiple sclerosis. CDR3: CAWRYTAYEQYF. In DNA, the CDR3 is TGTGCCTGGAGGTACACAGCTTACGAGCAGTACTTC.